The clone carrying this T cell receptor beta chain was found a few times. What it binds is unknown. Tregs were sorted as CD4+CD25+CD127-/low cells. V dropped 2 bases and J dropped 7; count of bases not matched to a gene: 1. The CDR3 covers 14 residues. The germline CDR1 and CDR2 sequences are MNHEY and SVGAGI. Whole-study results and caveats: Whole repertoires were not studied in the larger cohort, only one V-J beta rearrangement.

Full-length variable regions came from constant-region reverse primers plus semi-nested Nested Universal Primer A PCR. TCRdb passed the 5' RACE reads through MiXCR, listing each CDR3 protein once. The top ten clones hold roughly 2.9% of a sample with 52,000 or so distinct CDR3 sequences, less than 25% of them seen once. The chain employs TRBV6-5 and TRBJ1-6, with TRBD1 matching over 8 bases. Sequenced: tumor-infiltrating Tregs sorted from the breast tumor. This receptor was taken from a female donor with breast cancer. The CDR3 protein is CASSYDRGNSPLHF. The CDR3 DNA reads TGTGCCAGCAGTTACGACAGGGGAAATTCACCCCTCCACTTT.